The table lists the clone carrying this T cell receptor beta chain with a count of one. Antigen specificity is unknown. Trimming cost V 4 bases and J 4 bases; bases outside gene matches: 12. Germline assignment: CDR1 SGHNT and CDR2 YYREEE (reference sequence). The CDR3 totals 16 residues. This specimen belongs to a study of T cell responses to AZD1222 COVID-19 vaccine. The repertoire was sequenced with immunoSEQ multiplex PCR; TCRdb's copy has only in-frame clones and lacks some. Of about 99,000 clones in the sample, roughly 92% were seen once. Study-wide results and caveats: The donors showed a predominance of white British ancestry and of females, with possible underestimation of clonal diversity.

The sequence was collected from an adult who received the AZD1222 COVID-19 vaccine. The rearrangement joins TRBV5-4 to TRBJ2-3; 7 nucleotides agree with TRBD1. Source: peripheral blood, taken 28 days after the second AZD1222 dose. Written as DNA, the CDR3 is TGTGCCAGCAGCGAGGCCGGGACAGCGATCGCAGATACGCAGTATTTT. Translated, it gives CASSEAGTAIADTQYF.